This TCR beta chain is drawn from a study of shared clonotypes between healthy human individuals. Libraries were prepared by immunoSEQ multiplex PCR; TCRdb keeps only in-frame clonotypes and omits some of them. The sample has approximately 620,000 clones, 97% seen once. This CDR3 spans 17 amino acids. V was pared by 5 bases and J by 2 bases, with 14 bases of the junction left unmatched. Germline values: CDR1 MDHEN, CDR2 SYDVKM. The specimen was naive CD4+ T cells sorted from blood. Subset reported: CD45RA+ positively selected. The receptor comes from a woman in her 30s in good health. The gene calls are TRBV28 and TRBJ2-5; 7 bases fit TRBD1. In DNA, the CDR3 is TGTGCCAGCAGTCCCAAATGGGGACACAGGGGTCAAGAGACCCAGTACTTC. Translation gives CASSPKWGHRGQETQYF.